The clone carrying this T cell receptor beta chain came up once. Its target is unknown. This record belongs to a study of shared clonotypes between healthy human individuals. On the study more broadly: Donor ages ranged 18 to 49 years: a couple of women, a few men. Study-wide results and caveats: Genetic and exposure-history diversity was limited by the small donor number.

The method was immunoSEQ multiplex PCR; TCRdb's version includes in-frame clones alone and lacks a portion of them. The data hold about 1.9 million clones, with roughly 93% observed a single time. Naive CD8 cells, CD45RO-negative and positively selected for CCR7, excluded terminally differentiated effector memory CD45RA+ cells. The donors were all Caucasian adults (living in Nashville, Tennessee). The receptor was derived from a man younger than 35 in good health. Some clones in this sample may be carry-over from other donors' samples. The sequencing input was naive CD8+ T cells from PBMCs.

This CDR3 is CASSPYRDFMGNEQFF. The CDR3 nucleotides are TGCGCCAGCAGCCCTTACCGGGATTTCATGGGGAATGAGCAGTTCTTC. The V gene is TRBV4-1, the J gene TRBJ2-1; the D gene is possibly TRBD2 (5 bases). This CDR3 has 16 residues. The V end lost 4 bases, the J end lost 7 bases, and 20 bases lay between the germline ends. Germline CDR1 MGHRA, CDR2 YSYEKL.